This T cell receptor beta chain was documented in a study of low-dose radiotherapy and immunotherapy resistance in tumors. Across the study: Each fraction given to Cohort 2 every two weeks delivered 1 Gy, and the total reached 13 Gy over 26 weeks. Ipilimumab 1 mg/kg every six weeks, together with nivolumab 240 mg every two weeks, was given intravenously to patients. Aspirin was administered orally at 300 mg daily for four cycles, commencing on cycle 1 day 1.

TCR amplification ran roughly 21 PCR cycles using constant-region and V-primer adapter primers. Via MiXCR, TCRdb re-called the reads, giving one row per CDR3 protein. The table has roughly 52,000 distinct CDR3 sequences, roughly 33% seen once. Stated time point: after trial treatment. Sample treatment: LDRT plus nivolumab, ipilimumab, low-dose cyclophosphamide and aspirin (RACIN trial). The sequence was collected from a male donor with rectosigmoid adenocarcinoma. The source was PBMCs, collected after low-dose radiotherapy plus immunotherapy.

The CDR3 sequence is CASSIAGQGLMNTEAFF. In nucleotides, the CDR3 is TGCGCCAGCAGCATAGCGGGACAGGGCCTCATGAACACTGAAGCTTTCTTT. This chain uses TRBV5-1 with TRBJ1-1; the match to TRBD1 covers 9 bases. V lost 4 bases to trimming and J lost 0 bases; unmatched junction nucleotides: 10. The CDR3 contains 17 residues. The V gene's germline CDR1 is SGHRS and CDR2 YFSETQ. Variable domain in full (rest from reference TRBV5-1 and TRBJ1-1): KAGVTQTPRYLIKTRGQQVTLSCSPISGHRSVSWYQQTPGQGLQFLFEYFSETQRNKGNFPGRFSGRQFSNSRSEMNVSTLELGDSALYLCASSIAGQGLMNTEAFFGQGTRLTVV.